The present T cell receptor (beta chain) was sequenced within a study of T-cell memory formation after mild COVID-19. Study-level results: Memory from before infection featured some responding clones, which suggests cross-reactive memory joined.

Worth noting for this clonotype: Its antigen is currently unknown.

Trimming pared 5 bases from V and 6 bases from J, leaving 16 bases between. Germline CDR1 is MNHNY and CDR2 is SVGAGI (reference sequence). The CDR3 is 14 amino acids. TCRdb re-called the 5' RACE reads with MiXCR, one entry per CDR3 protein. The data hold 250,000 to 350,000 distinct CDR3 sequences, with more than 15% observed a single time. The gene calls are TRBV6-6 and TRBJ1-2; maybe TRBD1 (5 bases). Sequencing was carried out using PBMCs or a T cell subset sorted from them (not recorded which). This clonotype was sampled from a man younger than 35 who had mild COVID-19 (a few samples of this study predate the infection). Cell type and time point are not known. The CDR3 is CASSTPEGRDGYTF. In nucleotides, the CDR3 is TGTGCCAGCAGTACCCCCGAGGGGAGGGATGGCTACACCTTC.